The source of this T cell receptor (beta chain) is a study of blood T cells in healthy people across ages. The people who gave samples were healthy Caucasians from Russia, aged about 6 to 100. Total RNA was extracted at no less than 5 micrograms per sample. This clonotype was seen ten or more times. Next came a second PCR, run for about 7 to 11 cycles, which used a sample-barcoded 5' primer along with a J-beta primer mix. Every cDNA molecule bore a tag from a template-switch adaptor containing 12 random nucleotides. Every sample produced at least 3 million CDR3-containing paired-end reads. TCRdb reanalysed the 5' RACE reads using MiXCR and keeps one entry per CDR3 protein. Of some 750,000 distinct CDR3 sequences in the sample, approximately 21% were seen once. This CDR3 has 15 residues. V lost 7 bases and J lost 2; bases outside the gene matches: 8. Germline CDR1 reads SQVTM; CDR2 reads ANQGSEA.

The receptor was derived from a man between 70 and 80 years old in good health. The chain uses TRBV29-1 and TRBJ2-3; 11 bases align to TRBD2. Sequencing was done on a sample of blood. The chain's CDR3 is CSALLAGEPTDTQYF. The CDR3, as DNA: TGCAGCGCTCTACTAGCGGGAGAACCCACAGATACGCAGTATTTT.